This TCR beta chain was found in a study of OX40 agonist ivuxolimab in advanced cancers. Study-level results: Some nonresponders additionally presented with little normalized T-cell clonal expansion.

This clone was detected only once. Its cognate antigen is unknown. This CDR3 is 16 amino acids long. V was pared by 1 base and J by 0 bases, with 12 bases between. The germline V gene encodes CDR1 LNHDA and CDR2 SQIVND (reference sequence). Clones were read by immunoSEQ multiplex PCR, and TCRdb kept only the in-frame ones, dropping some. The sample has about 50,000 clones, about four fifths seen once. Patients had blood sampled at baseline and again on cycle 4 day 1 and cycle 7 day 1. Sequences were derived from CD4+ or CD8+ T cells sorted from blood, sampled in a trial of the OX40 agonist ivuxolimab. The chain is built from TRBV19 and TRBJ1-2; D perhaps matches TRBD1 (6 bases). This clonotype originated in an adult with an advanced solid tumor such as melanoma, head and neck, liver or kidney cancer. CDR3 coding DNA: TGTGCCAGTAGTATAGCTCGGGACACCTCTAACTATGGCTACACCTTC. As protein: CASSIARDTSNYGYTF.